The present TCR beta chain was sequenced within a study of blood T cell repertoires in COVID-19. Only one count was recorded for this clone. Produced via immunoSEQ multiplex PCR; TCRdb's table is partial and in-frame only. The repertoire holds 160,000 or so clones, with 75% to 85% as singletons. Source material: peripheral blood. The TCR sequence derives from a woman aged 60 to 75 with COVID-19, enrolled during active disease.

Written as DNA, the CDR3 is TGTGCCAGCAGCGCATCCGGTGATACGCAGTATTTT. This gives the protein CASSASGDTQYF. The chain couples TRBV9 to TRBJ2-3; D not resolved. CDR3 length: 12 amino acids. V dropped 3 bases and J dropped 6 bases, with 8 bases sitting between them. The germline CDR1 and CDR2 sequences are SGDLS and YYNGEE.